Below, 26 T cell receptor beta chains from the same sample are listed, as sequenced in a study of low-dose radiotherapy and immunotherapy resistance in tumors. The sample's time point: before trial treatment. cDNA synthesis used a TRAV/TRBV-specific primer set for both chains. Amplification, which lasted around 22 PCR cycles, used a constant-region primer and V-primer adapter to amplify TCRs. MiXCR was run by TCRdb on the reads, yielding one entry per CDR3 protein. This table has about 60,000 distinct CDR3 sequences, about 25% appearing once. The starting material was PBMCs, obtained before treatment. Receptors were obtained from a male donor with prostate cancer.

This chain joins TRBV7-8 and TRBJ2-7; no reliable D call. With 3 bases removed from V and 7 bases from J, the gap between germline ends came to 13 bases. The germline CDR1 and CDR2 sequences are SGHVS and FQNEAQ. The CDR3 is 13 amino acids. The CDR3 coding sequence is TGTGCCAGCAGCTTCCTCACCGGAAGGGAGCAGTACTTC. Protein product: CASSFLTGREQYF.

This chain joins TRBV10-3 and TRBJ2-7; 7 bases match TRBD2. Trimming at V came to 5 bases and at J to 5 bases, leaving 9 bases not matched to a gene. This CDR3 region has 14 residues. In germline, CDR1 is ENHRY, CDR2 SYGVKD. CDR3 loop: CAISQRGEANEQYF. The DNA for the CDR3 is TGTGCCATCAGTCAGCGGGGTGAAGCTAACGAGCAGTACTTC.

Only a few counts were recorded for this clonotype. V and J are TRBV6-5 and TRBJ2-3; no definite D call. V gave up 5 bases and J gave up 5 bases, with 11 bases separating them. This CDR3 contains 13 residues. From germline, CDR1 is MNHEY and CDR2 SVGAGI. CDR3 DNA: TGTGCCAGCAGTCGGACCTCGATAGATACGCAGTATTTT. The encoded protein is CASSRTSIDTQYF.

This clonotype was counted at least ten times. V gene TRBV7-6 combines with J gene TRBJ1-1, with D possibly matching TRBD1 (5 bases). Trimming removed 4 bases from V and 1 base from J, with 19 bases in between. Germline V gene sequence: CDR1 SGHVS, CDR2 FNYEAQ. This CDR3 region has 17 residues. As DNA, the CDR3 is TGTGCCAGCAGCTCCCGGTGGAGGGGCTCGCAGAACACTGAAGCTTTCTTT. Translated: CASSSRWRGSQNTEAFF.

Many counts were recorded for this clonotype. V and J are TRBV20-1 and TRBJ2-5; 8 nucleotides match TRBD2. This CDR3 is 14 amino acids long. The V gene's germline CDR1 is DFQATT and CDR2 SNEGSKA (reference sequence). Trimming at V came to 0 bases and at J to 5 bases, leaving 5 bases not matched to a gene. As DNA, the CDR3 is TGCAGTGCTAGAGAAGGGACTAGTCCGGAGACCCAGTACTTC. Protein sequence: CSAREGTSPETQYF.

The sample holds many counts of this clonotype. The chain recombines TRBV10-3 with TRBJ2-7, with a tentative D call TRBD1 (5 bases). The length of the CDR3 is 12 residues. Germline CDR1 reads ENHRY; CDR2 reads SYGVKD. Trimming left V 5 bases short and J 1 base short, with 6 bases between. In DNA, the CDR3 is TGTGCCATCAGTACAGGTTCCTACGAGCAGTACTTC. This encodes CAISTGSYEQYF.

This clonotype was found many times. The rearrangement joins TRBV6-5 to TRBJ2-7, with 12 bases identical to TRBD2. V was pared by 6 bases and J by 2 bases, with 2 bases of the junction left unmatched. CDR3 size: 14 residues. Germline CDR1 and CDR2: MNHEY and SVGAGI. The CDR3 reads CASRWTSGAYEQYF. As DNA, the CDR3 is TGTGCCAGCAGATGGACTAGCGGGGCCTACGAGCAGTACTTC.

This clonotype was seen ten or more times. The chain links TRBV7-9 to TRBJ2-7, with TRBD2 as a possible D gene (6 bases). Germline V gene lookup returns CDR1 SEHNR and CDR2 FQNEAQ (reference sequence). V gave up 1 base and J gave up 0 bases, with 13 bases separating them. The CDR3 runs to 16 residues. The CDR3, as DNA: TGTGCCAGCAGCTTAGATGGGAAGGACTACTCCTACGAGCAGTACTTC. Translating it yields CASSLDGKDYSYEQYF.

This clonotype was observed at least ten times. The V and J genes are TRBV19 and TRBJ2-2; no clear D gene. CDR1 and CDR2 from the germline V gene are LNHDA and SQIVND (reference sequence). The CDR3 spans 15 residues. The V end lost 5 bases, the J end lost 1 base, and 11 bases lay between the germline ends. The CDR3 region is CASSVPTVNTGELFF. Here the CDR3 DNA reads TGTGCCAGTAGTGTACCGACGGTGAACACCGGGGAGCTGTTTTTT.

The sample holds a few counts of this clonotype. The chain combines TRBV24-1 with TRBJ1-2; no clear D. Trimming left V 4 bases short and J 9 bases short, with 14 bases between. There are 13 residues in the CDR3. Germline CDR1 KGHDR, CDR2 SFDVKD. CDR3 sequence: CATSEGPGRSYTF. CDR3 nucleotide sequence: TGTGCCACCAGTGAAGGGCCGGGTCGCAGCTACACCTTC.

This clonotype was seen at least ten times. The gene calls are TRBV14 and TRBJ1-1, with unresolved D. Germline CDR1 SGHDN, CDR2 FVKESK. The length of the CDR3 is 13 residues. Trimming stripped 5 bases from V and 1 base from J, with 8 bases between. The CDR3: CASSITWNTEAFF. The CDR3 coding sequence is TGTGCCAGCAGCATCACATGGAACACTGAAGCTTTCTTT. Full variable domain (remainder filled in from reference TRBV14 and TRBJ1-1): EAGVTQFPSHSVIEKGQTVTLRCDPISGHDNLYWYRRVMGKEIKFLLHFVKESKQDESGMPNNRFLAERTGGTYSTLKVQPAELEDSGVYFCASSITWNTEAFFGQGTRLTVV.

A word on this clonotype: A far larger clone is one base from this, pointing to a likely read error. CDR3 loop: CTSSIEAGAHYEQYF. The CDR3 DNA reads as TGCACCAGCAGCATAGAAGCAGGGGCTCACTACGAGCAGTACTTC. The rearrangement joins TRBV4-3 to TRBJ2-7; tentative D call: TRBD1 (6 bases). CDR1 is LGHNA, CDR2 YSLEER, per germline. The CDR3 length is 15 residues.

This chain joins TRBV3-1 and TRBJ2-2; D gene uncertain. Germline loops: CDR1 LGHDT, CDR2 YNNKEL (reference sequence). This CDR3 region has 13 residues. V lost 2 bases and J lost 0, with 1 base in between. The CDR3 loop reads CASSQPNTGELFF. The DNA of the CDR3 is TGTGCCAGCAGCCAACCGAACACCGGGGAGCTGTTTTTT.

This clonotype occurred many times. The chain combines TRBV12-3 or TRBV12-4 with TRBJ2-3; D might be TRBD1 or TRBD2, each matching 6 bases. The CDR3 totals 14 residues. V was shortened by 3 bases and J by 5 bases, with 12 bases between the two germline ends. CDR3 loop: CASSFSGGVDTQYF. The CDR3 nucleotides are TGTGCCAGCAGTTTCTCCGGGGGCGTAGATACGCAGTATTTT.

This clonotype has ten or more counts. The chain carries TRBV6-5 and TRBJ2-5; 13 positions agree with TRBD2. Trimming took 5 bases from V and 5 from J; bases not matched to a gene: 5. The CDR3 totals 15 residues. Germline V CDR1 and CDR2: MNHEY, SVGAGI. CDR3 protein: CASSPGLAGEETQYF. In DNA form, the CDR3 reads TGTGCCAGCAGTCCTGGACTAGCGGGGGAGGAGACCCAGTACTTC.

This clonotype has just a few counts. The chain combines TRBV18 with TRBJ2-7; 14 bases are a match to TRBD2. The length of the CDR3 is 15 residues. J was trimmed by 7 bases and V by 6 bases; bases with no gene match: 8. Germline lookup yields CDR1 KGHSH and CDR2 LQKENI. The DNA of the CDR3 is TGTGCCAGCTCCCCCGGGACTAGCGGGAGCAAGGAGCAGTACTTC. The encoded protein is CASSPGTSGSKEQYF.

This sequence joins TRBV2 and TRBJ2-5, with D perhaps matching TRBD2 (7 bases). Between the trimmed V and J ends, which lost 10 bases and 4 bases, there was a span of 22 bases. The germline CDR1 and CDR2 sequences are SNHLY and FYNNEI. The CDR3 covers 15 residues. CDR3 nucleotides: TGTGCCAATCCCGCGGATCGGGGGGCTCTAGAGACCCAGTACTTC. Amino acid sequence: CANPADRGALETQYF.

This clonotype showed up many times. V usage is TRBV3-1 and J usage is TRBJ2-1; 10 bases are shared with TRBD1. J lost 2 bases, V lost 3 bases, and 1 base had no gene match. This CDR3 contains 15 residues. CDR1 is LGHDT, CDR2 YNNKEL, per germline (reference sequence). CDR3 in amino acids: CASSQGQGTYNEQFF. CDR3 nucleotide sequence: TGTGCCAGCAGCCAGGGACAGGGGACCTACAATGAGCAGTTCTTC.

This clonotype is deemed medium-sized. The CDR3 bases are TGTGCCAGCAGTTTTCGCCGACAAACTAGCACAGATACGCAGTATTTT. As protein: CASSFRRQTSTDTQYF. This chain joins TRBV28 and TRBJ2-3; D gene uncertain. This CDR3 spans 16 amino acids. Germline V CDR1 and CDR2: MDHEN, SYDVKM. V was clipped by 3 bases and J by 0 bases, with 13 bases between them.

This clonotype was recorded many times. This chain joins TRBV12-3 or TRBV12-4 and TRBJ1-5, with D possibly TRBD1 on 5 matching bases. The CDR3 spans 17 residues. Trimming shortened V by 6 bases and J by 0 bases, and 18 bases separated the two germline ends. The CDR3 DNA reads TGTGCCAGCAGCAAGAATTCAGTGGGGGGTAGCAATCAGCCCCAGCATTTT. Translation: CASSKNSVGGSNQPQHF.

J is TRBJ2-7 and V is TRBV3-1; either TRBD1 or TRBD2 may supply D (5 bases each). Trimming left V 6 bases short and J 0 bases short, with 15 bases between. The CDR3 totals 15 residues. Germline CDR1 reads LGHDT; CDR2 reads YNNKEL (reference sequence). CDR3 coding DNA: TGTGCCAGCAGTCCTAGAGGGGCGGGCTCCTACGAGCAGTACTTC. Translating gives CASSPRGAGSYEQYF.

The sample holds many counts of this clonotype. V and J are TRBV5-1 and TRBJ2-1; D remains unclear. CDR1 and CDR2 from the germline V gene are SGHRS and YFSETQ. V lost 0 bases and J lost 0, with 7 bases in between. This CDR3 comprises 15 residues. The CDR3 spells CASSLVGDSYNEQFF. The CDR3 DNA is TGCGCCAGCAGCTTGGTTGGCGACTCCTACAATGAGCAGTTCTTC.

The table lists this clonotype with a few counts. The chain joins TRBV3-1 to TRBJ2-7; TRBD2 is a possible D gene (5 bases). This CDR3 contains 13 residues. V lost 3 bases to trimming and J lost 7 bases, with 13 bases between them. CDR1 and CDR2 (germline): LGHDT, YNNKEL (reference sequence). CDR3 sequence reads: CASSHPSSGEQYF. The CDR3 bases are TGTGCCAGCAGCCACCCCTCCAGCGGAGAGCAGTACTTC.

This clonotype was seen many times. This chain joins TRBV2 and TRBJ2-5; a possible D gene is TRBD2 (6 bases). The germline gives CDR1 SNHLY, CDR2 FYNNEI. V was shortened by 4 bases and J by 3 bases, with 9 bases between the two germline ends. The CDR3 extends over 13 amino acids. CDR3 in DNA: TGTGCCAGCAGTGGGGGGGTCAAAGAGACCCAGTACTTC. Translating gives CASSGGVKETQYF.

This rearrangement joins TRBV20-1 to TRBJ1-6; D gene ambiguous. Trimming removed 1 base at V and 0 bases at J, with 10 bases between. This CDR3 is built from 16 residues. The V gene's germline CDR1 is DFQATT and CDR2 SNEGSKA (reference sequence). In DNA, the CDR3 is TGCAGTGCTAGAGGGACTGCTAGCTCCTATAATTCACCCCTCCACTTT. Protein sequence: CSARGTASSYNSPLHF.

In this sample, this clonotype turned up many times. This chain connects TRBV5-1 to TRBJ1-5, with D unresolved. The V gene's germline CDR1 is SGHRS and CDR2 YFSETQ. This CDR3 is built from 15 residues. The V end lost 0 bases, the J end lost 0 bases, and 7 bases lay between the germline ends. CDR3 residues: CASSLAGNSNQPQHF. CDR3 DNA sequence: TGCGCCAGCAGCTTGGCAGGAAATAGCAATCAGCCCCAGCATTTT.